The next 5 T cell receptor beta chains were all read from a single sample in a study of cytomegalovirus exposure and HLA in healthy donors. The PCR ran on 60 Vbeta and 13 Jbeta primers. Method: immunoSEQ multiplex PCR; TCRdb's copy keeps in-frame clones and lacks some. The sample has around 40,000 clones, 77% seen once. The sequencing sample was made of PBMCs. These receptors all come from a man aged 25 to 40 in good health and CMV-seronegative.

This clone appeared a few times. J is TRBJ1-1 and V is TRBV7-6; D unresolved. CDR1 and CDR2 (germline): SGHVS, FNYEAQ. V lost 2 bases and J 5 bases, leaving 12 bases between the germline ends. The CDR3 consists of 14 residues. CDR3 DNA: TGTGCCAGCAGCTTACAGGAGGGTAGAACTGAAGCTTTCTTT. Translating it yields CASSLQEGRTEAFF.

V and J are TRBV28 and TRBJ1-1; D perhaps matches TRBD1 (6 bases). The CDR3 sequence is 13 residues long. Germline CDR1 reads MDHEN; CDR2 reads SYDVKM. The germline V and J ends were trimmed by 10 bases and 2 bases, with 14 bases remaining between them. CDR3: CATIDRINTEAFF. The CDR3 nucleotides are TGTGCCACCATTGACAGGATTAACACTGAAGCTTTCTTT.

V usage is TRBV2 and J usage is TRBJ1-2; TRBD1 aligns across 10 bases. CDR1 is SNHLY, CDR2 FYNNEI, per germline. The CDR3 runs 15 residues. The J segment lost 2 bases and the V segment lost 0 bases, leaving 0 bases of the junction unmatched. Written as DNA, the CDR3 is TGTGCCAGCAGTGAAGCGACAGGGGGCAACTATGGCTACACCTTC. It specifies CASSEATGGNYGYTF.

This clone is a singleton in its sample. This chain links TRBV30 with TRBJ1-5; 10 bases map to TRBD1. This CDR3 region has 13 residues. V dropped 2 bases and J dropped 8; count of bases not matched to a gene: 3. Germline lookup yields CDR1 GTSNPN and CDR2 SVGIG (reference sequence). The CDR3 DNA reads TGTGCCTGGAGTCGACAGGGGGCTGAGCCCCAGCATTTT. Its translation is CAWSRQGAEPQHF.

The rearrangement links TRBV15 to TRBJ1-3; 8 bases are a match to TRBD1. CDR1 LNHNV and CDR2 YYDKDF come from the germline V gene (reference sequence). This CDR3 is 20 amino acids long. The ends lost 0 bases at V and 7 bases at J; junction bases unmatched: 20. The CDR3 region has the DNA TGTGCCACCAGCAGAGAGGAGTGGGCCCGGACAGGGTCCTGGGGGAACACCATATATTTT. It is translated as CATSREEWARTGSWGNTIYF. Full variable domain (rest looked up from reference TRBV15 and TRBJ1-3): DAMVIQNPRYQVTQFGKPVTLSCSQTLNHNVMYWYQQKSSQAPKLLFHYYDKDFNNEADTPDNFQSRRPNTSFCFLDIRSPGLGDTAMYLCATSREEWARTGSWGNTIYFGEGSWLTVV.